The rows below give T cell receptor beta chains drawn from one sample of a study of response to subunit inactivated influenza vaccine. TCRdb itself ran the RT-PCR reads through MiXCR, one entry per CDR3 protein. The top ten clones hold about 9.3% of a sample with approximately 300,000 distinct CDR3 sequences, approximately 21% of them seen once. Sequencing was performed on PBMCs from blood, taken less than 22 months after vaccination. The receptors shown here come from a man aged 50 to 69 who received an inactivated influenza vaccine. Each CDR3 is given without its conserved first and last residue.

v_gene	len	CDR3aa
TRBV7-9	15	ASSLGQGAHGTDTQY
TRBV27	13	ASSPDSSYNSPLH
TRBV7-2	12	ASSLEAGYQLQH
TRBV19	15	ASGDKVAGTLYNEQF
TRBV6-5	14	ASSSYPSGGANEQF
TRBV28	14	ASSSPPGQGFYGYT
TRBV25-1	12	ASSEFKGNTEAF
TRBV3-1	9	ASSQDGGAF
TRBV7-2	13	ASSRGDLSTDTQY
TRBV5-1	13	ASRLGGPANYGYT
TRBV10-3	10	AIKQGDTEAF
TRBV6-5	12	ASSYGGGRDTQY
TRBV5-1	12	ASSKDRGQYGYT
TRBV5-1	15	ASSLYLRAPYNSPLH
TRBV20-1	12	SATPQGNNQPQH
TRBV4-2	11	ASSQETGIEQY
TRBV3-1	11	ASSLTDADTQY
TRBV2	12	ASSGRGRGQPQH
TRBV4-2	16	ASSLPTTSGPNTGELF
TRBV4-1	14	ASSPSALAGADTQY
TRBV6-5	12	ASSSRVLNQPQH
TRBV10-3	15	AIGGGGSRHPSETQY
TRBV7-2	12	ASTRGQISYEQY
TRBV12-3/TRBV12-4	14	ASSPRQAVVNEPQF
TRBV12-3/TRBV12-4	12	ASSLSGTSNEQF
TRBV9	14	ASSVGGQGAYNEQF
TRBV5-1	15	ASSPQPTSRGLDTQY